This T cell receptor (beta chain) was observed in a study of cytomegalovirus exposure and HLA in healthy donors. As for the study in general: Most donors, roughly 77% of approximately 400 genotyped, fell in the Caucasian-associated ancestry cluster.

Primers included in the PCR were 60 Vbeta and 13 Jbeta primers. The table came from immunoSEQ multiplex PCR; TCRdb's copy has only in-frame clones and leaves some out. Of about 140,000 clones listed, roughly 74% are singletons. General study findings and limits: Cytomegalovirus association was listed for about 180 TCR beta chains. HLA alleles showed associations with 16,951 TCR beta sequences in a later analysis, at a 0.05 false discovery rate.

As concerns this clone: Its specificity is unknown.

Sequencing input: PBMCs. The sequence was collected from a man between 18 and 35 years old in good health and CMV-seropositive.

The CDR3 sequence is CAWRGSWTHEQYF. The CDR3 nucleotides are TGTGCCTGGCGAGGGTCTTGGACCCACGAGCAGTACTTC. J is TRBJ2-7 and V is TRBV30, with TRBD2 as a possible D gene (5 bases). Germline assignment: CDR1 GTSNPN and CDR2 SVGIG (reference sequence). V was cut by 5 bases and J by 5 bases, with 16 bases left in between. The CDR3 has 13 amino acids.